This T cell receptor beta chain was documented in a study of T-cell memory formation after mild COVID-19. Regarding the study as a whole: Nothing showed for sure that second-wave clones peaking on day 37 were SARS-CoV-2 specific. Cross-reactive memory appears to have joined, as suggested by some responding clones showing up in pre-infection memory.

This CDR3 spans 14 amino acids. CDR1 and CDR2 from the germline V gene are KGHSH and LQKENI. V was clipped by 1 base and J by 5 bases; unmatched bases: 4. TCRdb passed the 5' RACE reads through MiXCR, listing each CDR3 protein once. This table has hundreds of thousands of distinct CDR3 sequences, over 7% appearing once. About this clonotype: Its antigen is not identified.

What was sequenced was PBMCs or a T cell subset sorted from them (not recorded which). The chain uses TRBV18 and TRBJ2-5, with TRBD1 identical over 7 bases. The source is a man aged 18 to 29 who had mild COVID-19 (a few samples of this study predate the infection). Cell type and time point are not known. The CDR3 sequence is CASSPLGQLETQYF. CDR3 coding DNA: TGTGCCAGCTCACCACTGGGACAGCTGGAGACCCAGTACTTC. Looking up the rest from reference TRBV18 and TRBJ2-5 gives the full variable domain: NAGVMQNPRHLVRRRGQEARLRCSPMKGHSHVYWYRQLPEEGLKFMVYLQKENIIDESGMPKERFSAEFPKEGPSILRIQQVVRGDSAAYFCASSPLGQLETQYFGPGTRLLVL.